Shown below are 9 T cell receptor beta chains from a single sample sequenced in a study (dated by TCRdb to between 2014 and 2017). Library preparation used 5' RACE. The sequencing machine was an Illumina MiSeq. TCRdb's own reprocessing of the public reads used fastp at Q25 and MiXCR and kept productive beta chains. Rows are combined by CDR3 protein, so each entry shows the most common genes and DNA. The sample table contains about 40,000 distinct CDR3 sequences; only one count was recorded for approximately 19% of them. Roughly 2.8% of the sample is held by the ten biggest clonotypes. The specimen was naive CD4+ T cells sorted from a lymph node. The cell subset or site label for this specimen denotes: naive CD4+ T cells, CD4+CD45RA+CD25-. These receptors were obtained from a female donor with breast cancer.

V usage is TRBV25-1 and J usage is TRBJ2-2, with D tentatively TRBD2 (6 bases). V gave up 8 bases and J gave up 1 base, with 17 bases separating them. The CDR3 extends over 16 amino acids. The germline V gene encodes CDR1 MGHDK and CDR2 SYGVNS. The CDR3 DNA reads as TGTGCCAGCGTACCCCATGGTAGCGGGAACACCGGGGAGCTGTTTTTT. Encoded protein: CASVPHGSGNTGELFF.

In its sample, this clonotype was seen many times. For the CDR3, the DNA is TGCGCCAGCAGTGACACGGTTGGCACAGATACGCAGTATTTT. Amino acid sequence: CASSDTVGTDTQYF. The chain is built from TRBV10-1 and TRBJ2-3; D not resolved. The CDR3 extends over 14 amino acids. Trimming took off 3 bases at V and 1 base at J, with 8 bases between the two ends. Germline V lookup: CDR1 WNHNN, CDR2 SYGVQD (reference sequence).

This chain uses TRBV20-1 with TRBJ2-3; 11 bases align to TRBD2. The V gene end was trimmed by 1 base and the J gene end by 4 bases; junction bases not matched to a gene: 10. Germline CDR1 DFQATT, CDR2 SNEGSKA (reference sequence). The CDR3 has 17 amino acids. The CDR3 DNA is TGCAGTGCTAGAGCCCTGGGACTAGCGGATATGGCAGATACGCAGTATTTT. Its protein product is CSARALGLADMADTQYF.

The genes are TRBV7-9 and TRBJ1-4; D gene ambiguous. V lost 7 bases, J lost 4 bases, and 13 bases lay in between. Germline CDR1 is SEHNR and CDR2 is FQNEAQ (reference sequence). This CDR3 contains 14 residues. CDR3 sequence: CASNAVRNNEKLFF. Here the CDR3 DNA reads TGTGCCAGCAACGCCGTACGGAATAATGAAAAACTGTTTTTT.

The chain links TRBV11-2 to TRBJ1-2, with a possible D match to TRBD1 (6 bases). V dropped 0 bases and J dropped 4 bases, with 15 bases sitting between them. This CDR3 has 16 residues. CDR1 is SGHAT, CDR2 FQNNGV, per germline. CDR3 sequence: CASSLDGGRGPYGYTF. DNA for the CDR3: TGTGCCAGCAGCTTAGATGGGGGCAGGGGCCCCTATGGCTACACCTTC.

This clonotype was counted ten times or more. The chain uses TRBV5-1 and TRBJ1-2, with TRBD1 matching over 9 bases. The CDR3 totals 18 residues. Trimming cost V 0 bases and J 10 bases; bases outside gene matches: 19. Germline CDR1 SGHRS, CDR2 YFSETQ. CDR3 in amino acids: CASSLAGTIQGARKDYTF. The CDR3 DNA reads TGCGCCAGCAGCTTGGCCGGAACAATACAGGGGGCGCGAAAAGACTACACCTTC.

V and J are TRBV20-1 and TRBJ1-2; D uncertain. Per the germline V gene, CDR1 is DFQATT and CDR2 is SNEGSKA (reference sequence). The CDR3 runs 15 residues. V was trimmed by 0 bases and J by 4 bases, leaving 15 bases between them. CDR3 sequence (DNA): TGCAGTGCTAGAGAATTTGGCAGGTGGATCTATGGCTACACCTTC. As protein: CSAREFGRWIYGYTF.

The V call is TRBV28, the J call TRBJ2-7; D gene ambiguous. Germline CDR1 is MDHEN and CDR2 is SYDVKM. The CDR3 has 14 residues. Trimming removed 4 bases from V and 4 bases from J, with 14 bases in between. The CDR3 loop reads CASSSAGQLYEQYF. The CDR3 DNA follows: TGTGCCAGCAGTTCAGCCGGGCAGCTTTACGAGCAGTACTTC.

The table lists this clonotype with a few counts. The V gene is TRBV4-1, the J gene TRBJ2-5; 7 bases agree with TRBD2. This CDR3 spans 19 amino acids. Germline V CDR1 and CDR2: MGHRA, YSYEKL. V lost 0 bases to trimming and J lost 4 bases; unmatched junction nucleotides: 17. The CDR3 region is CASSQESRRPAGMAETQYF. In nucleotides, the CDR3 is TGCGCCAGCAGCCAAGAGTCTCGTAGACCAGCGGGGATGGCAGAGACCCAGTACTTC.